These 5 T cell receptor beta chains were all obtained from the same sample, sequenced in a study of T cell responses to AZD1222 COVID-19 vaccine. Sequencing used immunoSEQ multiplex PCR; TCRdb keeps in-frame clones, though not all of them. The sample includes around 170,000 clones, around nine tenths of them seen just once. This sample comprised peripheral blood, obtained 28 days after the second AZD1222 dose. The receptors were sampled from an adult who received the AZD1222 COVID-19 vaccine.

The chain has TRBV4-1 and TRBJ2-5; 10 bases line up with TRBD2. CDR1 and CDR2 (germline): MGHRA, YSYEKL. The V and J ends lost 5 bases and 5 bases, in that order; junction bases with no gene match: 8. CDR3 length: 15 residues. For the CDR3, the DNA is TGCGCCAGCAGCAATTCTCCAGCGGGGGGGGAGACCCAGTACTTC. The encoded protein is CASSNSPAGGETQYF.

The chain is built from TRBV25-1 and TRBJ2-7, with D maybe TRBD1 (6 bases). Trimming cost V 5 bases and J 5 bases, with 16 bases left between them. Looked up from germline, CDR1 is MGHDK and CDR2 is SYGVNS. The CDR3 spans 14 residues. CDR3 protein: CASSITGFPHEQYF. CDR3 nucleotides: TGTGCCAGCAGTATAACAGGGTTTCCCCACGAGCAGTACTTC.

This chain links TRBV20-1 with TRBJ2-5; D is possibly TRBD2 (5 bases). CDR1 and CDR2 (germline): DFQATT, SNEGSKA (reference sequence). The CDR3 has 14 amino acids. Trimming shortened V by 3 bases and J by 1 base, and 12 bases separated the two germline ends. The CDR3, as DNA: TGCAGTGCTAGTTCGGCGGGTCCCCAAGAGACCCAGTACTTC. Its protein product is CSASSAGPQETQYF.

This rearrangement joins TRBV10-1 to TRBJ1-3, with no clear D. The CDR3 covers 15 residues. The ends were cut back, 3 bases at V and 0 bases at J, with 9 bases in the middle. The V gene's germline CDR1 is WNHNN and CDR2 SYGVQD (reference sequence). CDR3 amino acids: CASSDGLFSGNTIYF. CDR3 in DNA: TGCGCCAGCAGTGATGGTCTCTTCTCTGGAAACACCATATATTTT.

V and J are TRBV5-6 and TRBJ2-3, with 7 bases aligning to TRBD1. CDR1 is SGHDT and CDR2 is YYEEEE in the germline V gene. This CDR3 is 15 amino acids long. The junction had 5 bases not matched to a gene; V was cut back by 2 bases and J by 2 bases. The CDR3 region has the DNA TGTGCCAGCAGCTTCCGGGACAGCCCCACAGATACGCAGTATTTT. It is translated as CASSFRDSPTDTQYF.